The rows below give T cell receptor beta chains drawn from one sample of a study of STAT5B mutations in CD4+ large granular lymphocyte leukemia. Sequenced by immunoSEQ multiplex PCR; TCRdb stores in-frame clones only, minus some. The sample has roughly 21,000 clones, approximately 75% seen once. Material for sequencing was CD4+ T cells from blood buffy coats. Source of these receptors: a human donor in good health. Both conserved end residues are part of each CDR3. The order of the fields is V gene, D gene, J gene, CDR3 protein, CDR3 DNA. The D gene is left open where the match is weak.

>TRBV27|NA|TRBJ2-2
CASRESPAAGELFF
TGTGCCAGCAGGGAGAGCCCCGCGGCCGGGGAGCTGTTTTTT
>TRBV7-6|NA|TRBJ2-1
CASSFRDNEQFF
TGTGCCAGCAGCTTCAGGGATAATGAGCAGTTCTTC
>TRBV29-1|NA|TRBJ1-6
CSVRVSGLDSPLHF
TGCAGCGTCCGGGTCTCGGGGCTAGATTCACCCCTCCACTTT
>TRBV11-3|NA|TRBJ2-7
CASSLLVAASYEQYF
TGTGCCAGCAGCTTATTAGTAGCGGCCTCCTACGAGCAGTACTTC
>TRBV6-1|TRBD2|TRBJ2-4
CASTLNFLGGDIQYF
TGTGCCAGCACCCTTAATTTTCTCGGGGGGGACATTCAGTACTTC
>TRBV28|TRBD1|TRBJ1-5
CASRGTGGSNQPQHF
TGTGCCAGCAGGGGGACAGGGGGTAGCAATCAGCCCCAGCATTTT
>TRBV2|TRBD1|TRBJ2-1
CASSENRGLNEQFF
TGTGCCAGCAGTGAAAACAGGGGGCTCAATGAGCAGTTCTTC
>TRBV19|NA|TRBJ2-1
CASSISGTAALGSYNEQFF
TGTGCCAGTAGTATTTCAGGTACCGCAGCCCTAGGGTCCTACAATGAGCAGTTCTTC
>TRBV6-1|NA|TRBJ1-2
CASSKRLHGYTF
TGTGCCAGCAGTAAACGGCTACATGGCTACACCTTC
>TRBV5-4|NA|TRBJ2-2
CASSLERRGELFF
TGTGCCAGCAGCTTAGAGCGACGGGGGGAGCTGTTTTTT